These T cell receptor beta chains were read from a single sample in a study of OX40 agonist ivuxolimab in advanced cancers. Profiled with immunoSEQ multiplex PCR; TCRdb holds only in-frame clones, not every one. Counted here are 20,000 to 25,000 clones, 80% to 90% occurring once; the ten biggest clones make up about a sixth. The sequencing here drew on CD4+ or CD8+ T cells sorted from blood, taken in a trial of the OX40 agonist ivuxolimab. These receptors were taken from an adult with an advanced solid tumor such as melanoma, head and neck, liver or kidney cancer. CDR3s include the opening cysteine and the closing phenylalanine or tryptophan. A D gene is named only where the DNA matches it firmly. Clone size is not always given. Where it is, it says once, few, many or a class for expanded clones.

J gene: TRBJ2-3
clone size: .
V gene: TRBV9
D gene: .
CDR3 DNA: TGTGCCAGCAGCGTAGCTACCCGGGGTACGCAGTATTTT
CDR3 protein: CASSVATRGTQYF

J gene: TRBJ1-2
clone size: .
V gene: TRBV5-4
D gene: .
CDR3 DNA: TGTGCCAGCAGCCAGAGTTCTAACTATGGCTACACCTTC
CDR3 protein: CASSQSSNYGYTF

J gene: TRBJ1-3
clone size: .
V gene: TRBV7-2
D gene: .
CDR3 DNA: TGTGCCAGCAGCTTAAAGAACACCATATATTTT
CDR3 protein: CASSLKNTIYF

J gene: TRBJ2-1
clone size: .
V gene: TRBV27
D gene: .
CDR3 DNA: TGTGCCAGCAGTTTCTTCGGCCGAGCGGCGAGCTCCTACAATGAGCAGTTCTTC
CDR3 protein: CASSFFGRAASSYNEQFF

J gene: TRBJ2-1
clone size: .
V gene: TRBV10-3
D gene: TRBD2
CDR3 DNA: TGTGCCAGCCGACTAGCGGGAGGGCCCAATGAGCAGTTCTTC
CDR3 protein: CASRLAGGPNEQFF

J gene: TRBJ1-6
clone size: .
V gene: TRBV7-9
D gene: .
CDR3 DNA: TGTGCCAGCAGCCCGGACAGAAATTATAATTCACCCCTCCACTTT
CDR3 protein: CASSPDRNYNSPLHF

J gene: TRBJ1-3
clone size: .
V gene: TRBV18
D gene: .
CDR3 DNA: TGTGCCAGCTCACCGGGCGGGGGAGTCTCTGGAAACACCATATATTTT
CDR3 protein: CASSPGGGVSGNTIYF

J gene: TRBJ2-1
clone size: .
V gene: TRBV14
D gene: TRBD2
CDR3 DNA: TGTGCCAGCAGCCCTGGACTAGCGGGATACAATGAGCAGTTCTTC
CDR3 protein: CASSPGLAGYNEQFF

J gene: TRBJ1-4
clone size: once
V gene: TRBV9
D gene: .
CDR3 DNA: TGTGCCAGCAGTCCCCCGGGGGCAGAGGAAAAACTGTTTTTT
CDR3 protein: CASSPPGAEEKLFF

J gene: TRBJ2-7
clone size: .
V gene: TRBV7-6
D gene: TRBD2
CDR3 DNA: TGTGCCAGCAGCTTAGCAACTAGCGGGAGCGGGGCAGCCTACGAGCAGTACTTC
CDR3 protein: CASSLATSGSGAAYEQYF

J gene: TRBJ1-5
clone size: once
V gene: TRBV27
D gene: TRBD1
CDR3 DNA: TGTGCCAGCAGTTTTTCAGGGGGCCCTGCTTATAGCAATCAGCCCCAGCATTTT
CDR3 protein: CASSFSGGPAYSNQPQHF

J gene: TRBJ2-5
clone size: .
V gene: TRBV20-1
D gene: .
CDR3 DNA: TGCAGTGCTACGGGGGAGGAGCAGTACTTC
CDR3 protein: CSATGEEQYF

J gene: TRBJ2-3
clone size: .
V gene: TRBV29-1
D gene: .
CDR3 DNA: TGCAGCTACGTGTGGGGTTTCACAGATACGCAGTATTTT
CDR3 protein: CSYVWGFTDTQYF

J gene: TRBJ2-2
clone size: .
V gene: TRBV10-3
D gene: TRBD2
CDR3 DNA: TGTGCCACCCACGGGGGGGCGGGCACCGGGGAGCTGTTTTTT
CDR3 protein: CATHGGAGTGELFF

J gene: TRBJ2-1
clone size: few
V gene: TRBV7-2
D gene: TRBD2
CDR3 DNA: TGTGCCAGCAGCTTAGCAGCGGGGGCCAATGAGCAGTTCTTC
CDR3 protein: CASSLAAGANEQFF

J gene: TRBJ1-5
clone size: once
V gene: TRBV12-5
D gene: .
CDR3 DNA: TGTGCTAGTGGTTTGGTATTAGGGGCAGGGAGCCATTATAGCAATCAGCCCCAGCATTTT
CDR3 protein: CASGLVLGAGSHYSNQPQHF

J gene: TRBJ2-7
clone size: .
V gene: TRBV29-1
D gene: .
CDR3 DNA: TGCAGCGTTGAGACCCCGCGGGGTTCGGACGAGCAGTACTTC
CDR3 protein: CSVETPRGSDEQYF

J gene: TRBJ2-2
clone size: once
V gene: TRBV2
D gene: TRBD1
CDR3 DNA: TGTGCCAACGCCAGGGACAGACGGACCGGGGAGCTGTTTTTT
CDR3 protein: CANARDRRTGELFF

J gene: TRBJ1-2
clone size: once
V gene: TRBV27
D gene: .
CDR3 DNA: TGTGCCAGCAGTGCCCGTCCAGGGTTGGCTTATGGCTACACCTTC
CDR3 protein: CASSARPGLAYGYTF

J gene: TRBJ2-3
clone size: .
V gene: TRBV7-3
D gene: TRBD2
CDR3 DNA: TGTGCCAGCAGCTTAACCTCTCCAGCGGGGGGAGCAGATACGCAGTATTTT
CDR3 protein: CASSLTSPAGGADTQYF

J gene: TRBJ2-6
clone size: .
V gene: TRBV4-1
D gene: .
CDR3 DNA: TGCGCCAGCAGCCACCAACCACAAAGTCGGGCCAACGTCCTGACTTTC
CDR3 protein: CASSHQPQSRANVLTF

J gene: TRBJ2-1
clone size: .
V gene: TRBV9
D gene: TRBD2
CDR3 DNA: TGTGCCAGCAGCGCCCACCCTAGCGGGAGTAACCATGAGCAGTTCTTC
CDR3 protein: CASSAHPSGSNHEQFF

J gene: TRBJ2-4
clone size: .
V gene: TRBV2
D gene: .
CDR3 DNA: TGTGCCAGCAAGGTGGACGGGGGCAAAAACATTCAGTACTTC
CDR3 protein: CASKVDGGKNIQYF

J gene: TRBJ2-7
clone size: .
V gene: TRBV7-9
D gene: TRBD2
CDR3 DNA: TGTGCCAGCAGCTTTTGGACTAGCGGACCCTCCTACGAGCAGTACTTC
CDR3 protein: CASSFWTSGPSYEQYF

J gene: TRBJ1-5
clone size: .
V gene: TRBV19
D gene: .
CDR3 DNA: TGTGCCAGTATAGTTGGGGGGTCCGCGGGCAATCAGCCCCAGCATTTT
CDR3 protein: CASIVGGSAGNQPQHF

J gene: TRBJ2-7
clone size: .
V gene: TRBV7-6
D gene: TRBD2
CDR3 DNA: TGTGCCAGCAGCCCACGGAGCGGGGGGGCAAACGAGCAGTACTTC
CDR3 protein: CASSPRSGGANEQYF

J gene: TRBJ2-2
clone size: .
V gene: TRBV9
D gene: TRBD2
CDR3 DNA: TGTGCCAGCAGCGTAGATCCTAGCGGGGGGGCCCGGGAGCTGTTTTTT
CDR3 protein: CASSVDPSGGARELFF

J gene: TRBJ2-1
clone size: .
V gene: TRBV11-2
D gene: TRBD1
CDR3 DNA: TGTGCCAGCAGCTCGCGACAGGGAGAGCAGTTCTTC
CDR3 protein: CASSSRQGEQFF

J gene: TRBJ2-3
clone size: .
V gene: TRBV29-1
D gene: .
CDR3 DNA: TGCAGCGTTGGTAAAGTGCGGGGAGATACGCAGTATTTT
CDR3 protein: CSVGKVRGDTQYF

J gene: TRBJ1-3
clone size: .
V gene: TRBV6-5
D gene: .
CDR3 DNA: TGTGCCAGCAGCCGTGACTCTGGAAACACCATATATTTT
CDR3 protein: CASSRDSGNTIYF

J gene: TRBJ2-3
clone size: .
V gene: TRBV2
D gene: TRBD2
CDR3 DNA: TGTGCCAGCAGATTAGCGGGACGCGGGACAGATACGCAGTATTTT
CDR3 protein: CASRLAGRGTDTQYF

J gene: TRBJ2-3
clone size: .
V gene: TRBV5-1
D gene: TRBD2
CDR3 DNA: TGCGCCAGCAGCCCGCGGGGGGGCGACACAGATACGCAGTATTTT
CDR3 protein: CASSPRGGDTDTQYF

J gene: TRBJ1-2
clone size: .
V gene: TRBV14
D gene: .
CDR3 DNA: TGTGCCAGCAGCCGACCAGGGAACTATGGCTACACCTTC
CDR3 protein: CASSRPGNYGYTF

J gene: TRBJ2-1
clone size: .
V gene: TRBV7-9
D gene: .
CDR3 DNA: TGTGCCAGCAGCTTGTTGGTAGGCTATGAGCAGTTCTTC
CDR3 protein: CASSLLVGYEQFF

J gene: TRBJ1-3
clone size: .
V gene: TRBV2
D gene: .
CDR3 DNA: TGTGCCACAGGGCGTTTAGGGGTCGGAAACACCATATATTTT
CDR3 protein: CATGRLGVGNTIYF

J gene: TRBJ2-6
clone size: few
V gene: TRBV7-5
D gene: .
CDR3 DNA: TGTGCCAGCAGCTTAGTCGGGTCGGCCAACGTCCTGACTTTC
CDR3 protein: CASSLVGSANVLTF

J gene: TRBJ1-4
clone size: .
V gene: TRBV15
D gene: TRBD1
CDR3 DNA: TGTGCCACCAGCAGGGCCGCGGGACAGGGGGGACTACCGTTTTTT
CDR3 protein: CATSRAAGQGGLPFF

J gene: TRBJ2-6
clone size: few
V gene: TRBV6-5
D gene: .
CDR3 DNA: TGTGCCAGCAAAAGTTTAGGCTCTGGGGCCAACGTCCTGACTTTC
CDR3 protein: CASKSLGSGANVLTF

J gene: TRBJ1-2
clone size: .
V gene: TRBV10-3
D gene: .
CDR3 DNA: TGTGCCATCACCTCGTCTGGGGAAAACTATGGCTACACCTTC
CDR3 protein: CAITSSGENYGYTF

J gene: TRBJ1-4
clone size: .
V gene: TRBV11-3
D gene: TRBD1
CDR3 DNA: TGTGCCAGCAGCCCAGGGGGCCCAACTAATGAAAAACTGTTTTTT
CDR3 protein: CASSPGGPTNEKLFF

J gene: TRBJ2-5
clone size: .
V gene: TRBV18
D gene: TRBD2
CDR3 DNA: TGTGCCAGCTCCTCTAGCGGGGGGCACCAAGAGACCCAGTACTTC
CDR3 protein: CASSSSGGHQETQYF

J gene: TRBJ1-3
clone size: .
V gene: TRBV5-5
D gene: .
CDR3 DNA: TGTGCCAGCAGCTCCGGCAGCATAGGAAACACCATATATTTT
CDR3 protein: CASSSGSIGNTIYF

J gene: TRBJ2-1
clone size: once
V gene: TRBV4-3
D gene: .
CDR3 DNA: TGCGCCAGCAGCCAAGCTGCCAAGTCGGATAATGAGCAGTTCTTC
CDR3 protein: CASSQAAKSDNEQFF

J gene: TRBJ2-3
clone size: once
V gene: TRBV5-6
D gene: .
CDR3 DNA: TGTGCCAGCAGCTTGGCGGGGGGCAATACGCAGTATTTT
CDR3 protein: CASSLAGGNTQYF

J gene: TRBJ2-7
clone size: few
V gene: TRBV2
D gene: .
CDR3 DNA: TGTGCCAGCAGTGAGTACGAGCAGTACTTC
CDR3 protein: CASSEYEQYF

J gene: TRBJ2-3
clone size: .
V gene: TRBV11-2
D gene: .
CDR3 DNA: TGTGCCAGCAGCGGTCGACTAGGGCGCACAGATACGCAGTATTTT
CDR3 protein: CASSGRLGRTDTQYF

J gene: TRBJ2-5
clone size: .
V gene: TRBV7-3
D gene: TRBD1
CDR3 DNA: TGTGCCAGCAGCTTATCGGGACAGGGGGAGACCCAGTACTTC
CDR3 protein: CASSLSGQGETQYF

J gene: TRBJ1-3
clone size: few
V gene: TRBV18
D gene: .
CDR3 DNA: TGTGCCAGCTCACCACCCGGGGCCTCTGGAAACACCATATATTTT
CDR3 protein: CASSPPGASGNTIYF

J gene: TRBJ2-7
clone size: .
V gene: TRBV29-1
D gene: .
CDR3 DNA: TGCAGCGTTGAATCGGGTTTAGGGGAAGAGCAGTACTTC
CDR3 protein: CSVESGLGEEQYF

J gene: TRBJ1-6
clone size: .
V gene: TRBV5-1
D gene: .
CDR3 DNA: TGCGCCAGCAGCTTGCCAGCCGGAACAGGAGACTACTCCTATAATTCACCCCTCCACTTT
CDR3 protein: CASSLPAGTGDYSYNSPLHF

J gene: TRBJ2-7
clone size: .
V gene: TRBV7-2
D gene: TRBD1
CDR3 DNA: TGTGCCAGCAGCTTAGGACAGGGGATCTACGAGCAGTACTTC
CDR3 protein: CASSLGQGIYEQYF

J gene: TRBJ2-7
clone size: .
V gene: TRBV5-4
D gene: .
CDR3 DNA: TGTGCCAGCAGATTTGGGGCCTCCCACGAGCAGTACTTC
CDR3 protein: CASRFGASHEQYF

J gene: TRBJ2-7
clone size: .
V gene: TRBV21-1
D gene: .
CDR3 DNA: TGTGCCAGCAGCGTGGGGCAGAGCTACGAGCAGTACTTC
CDR3 protein: CASSVGQSYEQYF

J gene: TRBJ2-3
clone size: few
V gene: TRBV11-3
D gene: TRBD2
CDR3 DNA: TGTGCCAGCAGCTCCCGGACTAGCGGGGGGGTGAGTGGCACAGATACGCAGTATTTT
CDR3 protein: CASSSRTSGGVSGTDTQYF

J gene: TRBJ2-3
clone size: few
V gene: TRBV30
D gene: .
CDR3 DNA: TGTGCCTGGAGCACAGATACGCAGTATTTT
CDR3 protein: CAWSTDTQYF

J gene: TRBJ2-7
clone size: .
V gene: TRBV6-5
D gene: .
CDR3 DNA: TGTGCCAGCATCGGATATGGCTCCTACGAGCAGTACTTC
CDR3 protein: CASIGYGSYEQYF

J gene: TRBJ2-4
clone size: .
V gene: TRBV4-1
D gene: .
CDR3 DNA: TGCGCCAGCAGCCAAGGTCAGTTCGACATTCAGTACTTC
CDR3 protein: CASSQGQFDIQYF

J gene: TRBJ1-6
clone size: .
V gene: TRBV27
D gene: .
CDR3 DNA: TGTGCCAGCAGTTTATATGGCCAAAGGGGGGCATTCCGAGTTTCCTATAATTCACCCCTCCACTTT
CDR3 protein: CASSLYGQRGAFRVSYNSPLHF

J gene: TRBJ2-6
clone size: .
V gene: TRBV4-1
D gene: .
CDR3 DNA: TGCGCCAGCAGCCAAGTGCAGCTCTCTGGGGCCAACGTCCTGACTTTC
CDR3 protein: CASSQVQLSGANVLTF